These 20 T cell receptor beta chains were sequenced from one sample in a study of T cell responses to AZD1222 COVID-19 vaccine. Produced via immunoSEQ multiplex PCR; TCRdb's table is partial and in-frame only. This repertoire shows 100,000 or so clones, 91% found once; its top ten account for around 4.3%. The specimen comprised peripheral blood, sampled on day 0 of AZD1222 vaccination. Receptors were obtained from an adult in good health.

V is TRBV7-2 and J is TRBJ1-5, with D possibly matching TRBD1 (5 bases). This CDR3 spans 15 amino acids. V was clipped by 3 bases and J by 3 bases, with 12 bases between them. Per the germline V gene, CDR1 is SGHTA and CDR2 is FQGNSA. Here the CDR3 reads CASSFDSSLNQPQHF. The CDR3 DNA reads TGTGCCAGCAGCTTCGACAGCAGCCTCAATCAGCCCCAGCATTTT.

The genes are TRBV19 and TRBJ1-6; the match to TRBD1 covers 8 bases. From germline, CDR1 is LNHDA and CDR2 SQIVND (reference sequence). V was clipped by 5 bases and J by 0 bases; unmatched bases: 12. CDR3 size: 19 residues. CDR3 protein: CASSFGQGRQSSYNSPLHF. The CDR3 DNA reads TGTGCCAGTAGTTTTGGACAGGGACGGCAAAGCTCCTATAATTCACCCCTCCACTTT.

The rearrangement uses TRBV29-1 and TRBJ2-3; 7 positions agree with TRBD1. Trimming removed 7 bases from V and 6 bases from J; junction bases left unmatched: 7. Germline CDR1 SQVTM, CDR2 ANQGSEA. The CDR3 has 12 residues. Here the CDR3 reads CSALQGSDTQYF. The CDR3 DNA reads TGCAGCGCCTTACAGGGGTCCGATACGCAGTATTTT.

The chain employs TRBV27 and TRBJ2-2, with 9 bases that match TRBD1. Losses at the gene ends were 6 bases for V and 4 bases for J; bases not matched to a gene: 6. The CDR3 contains 15 residues. Germline V gene data show CDR1 as MNHEY and CDR2 as SMNVEV (reference sequence). The CDR3 sequence is CASSTGGAGTGELFF. In nucleotides, the CDR3 is TGTGCCAGCAGCACAGGGGGCGCGGGCACCGGGGAGCTGTTTTTT.

This sequence joins TRBV7-3 and TRBJ1-4; 8 bases align to TRBD1. After removal of 1 base from V and 8 bases from J, the junction contained 6 bases not matched to a gene. CDR1 SGHTA and CDR2 FQGTGA come from the germline V gene. The CDR3 consists of 15 residues. The CDR3 is CASSLIRQGNEKLFF. CDR3 coding DNA: TGTGCCAGCAGCTTAATTCGACAGGGGAACGAAAAACTGTTTTTT.

V is TRBV28 and J is TRBJ2-2, with a weak D call TRBD1 (5 bases). The germline CDR1 and CDR2 sequences are MDHEN and SYDVKM. The CDR3 runs to 12 residues. V lost 8 bases, J lost 5 bases, and 9 bases lay in between. CDR3 in amino acids: CASRTLTGELFF. The CDR3 coding sequence is TGTGCCAGCCGGACACTGACCGGGGAGCTGTTTTTT.

The chain combines TRBV6-4 with TRBJ1-2; D gene unclear. Germline-derived CDR1 and CDR2 are MRHNA and SNTAGT. The length of the CDR3 is 13 residues. V lost 0 bases and J 8 bases, leaving 10 bases between the germline ends. The CDR3 loop is CASSDSRVKGYTF. The DNA for the CDR3 is TGTGCCAGCAGTGACTCAAGGGTAAAGGGCTACACCTTC.

The chain combines TRBV7-9 with TRBJ2-7, with D hard to call. CDR3 length equals 12 residues. Per the germline V gene, CDR1 is SEHNR and CDR2 is FQNEAQ (reference sequence). V gave up 6 bases and J gave up 3 bases, with 9 bases separating them. The CDR3 coding sequence is TGTGCCAGCAGTCATTCAGTCTACGAGCAGTACTTC. Translation: CASSHSVYEQYF.

The chain links TRBV28 to TRBJ2-1, with TRBD1 matching over 9 bases. This CDR3 spans 14 amino acids. Germline V gene lookup returns CDR1 MDHEN and CDR2 SYDVKM. V shed 6 bases, J shed 10 bases, and the junction held 10 bases outside the gene matches. CDR3 sequence reads: CASRTQGATKEQFF. As DNA, the CDR3 is TGTGCCAGCAGGACACAGGGGGCAACGAAGGAGCAGTTCTTC.

This clone was picked up one time. The genes are TRBV5-5 and TRBJ1-4, with D hard to call. Germline CDR1 and CDR2: SGHKS and YYEKEE (reference sequence). The V gene lost 0 bases and the J gene lost 8 bases, with 14 bases spanning the gap. The CDR3 is 15 amino acids. The CDR3 bases are TGTGCCAGCAGCTTGGAGCAGCTTCGTCAAGAAAAACTGTTTTTT. Protein product: CASSLEQLRQEKLFF.

The V and J genes are TRBV6-6 and TRBJ2-3; D could derive from TRBD1 or TRBD2 (6 bases each). V lost 5 bases and J lost 0, with 12 bases in between. CDR3 length: 15 amino acids. Per germline, CDR1 MNHNY and CDR2 SVGAGI (reference sequence). CDR3 region: CASSDWGASTDTQYF. CDR3 nucleotide sequence: TGTGCCAGCAGTGACTGGGGGGCTAGCACAGATACGCAGTATTTT.

V and J are TRBV6-2 or TRBV6-3 and TRBJ2-1, with D hard to call. V was trimmed by 5 bases and J by 2 bases, leaving 10 bases between them. The CDR3 is 14 amino acids. Germline assignment: CDR1 MNHEY and CDR2 SVGEGT. The CDR3 reads CASSDPGAYNEQFF. Here the CDR3 DNA reads TGTGCCAGCAGTGACCCAGGCGCCTACAATGAGCAGTTCTTC.

The V gene is TRBV28, the J gene TRBJ1-2; D call uncertain. V gave up 5 bases and J gave up 2 bases, with 18 bases separating them. Germline V CDR1 and CDR2: MDHEN, SYDVKM. The CDR3 totals 16 residues. CDR3 DNA sequence: TGTGCCAGCAGTCCGCCCAGAGGCATACTCAACTATGGCTACACCTTC. Translated, it gives CASSPPRGILNYGYTF.

J is TRBJ2-3 and V is TRBV5-1; possible D gene TRBD2, 6 bases. V lost 4 bases, J lost 0 bases, and 15 bases lay in between. The V gene's germline CDR1 is SGHRS and CDR2 YFSETQ. The CDR3 has 16 residues. The CDR3 here is CASSMGEVTSTDTQYF. CDR3 nucleotides: TGCGCCAGCAGCATGGGGGAGGTTACTAGCACAGATACGCAGTATTTT. Full variable domain (outside the CDR3, taken from reference TRBV5-1 and TRBJ2-3): KAGVTQTPRYLIKTRGQQVTLSCSPISGHRSVSWYQQTPGQGLQFLFEYFSETQRNKGNFPGRFSGRQFSNSRSEMNVSTLELGDSALYLCASSMGEVTSTDTQYFGPGTRLTVL.

The V gene is TRBV7-2, the J gene TRBJ1-4; D is ambiguous. CDR3 length equals 13 residues. V lost 5 bases, J lost 0 bases, and 4 bases lay in between. Germline CDR1 and CDR2: SGHTA and FQGNSA. Here the CDR3 reads CASSRSTNEKLFF. CDR3 nucleotide sequence: TGTGCCAGCAGCCGATCAACTAATGAAAAACTGTTTTTT.

The chain combines TRBV19 with TRBJ1-5; D is perhaps TRBD1 (5 bases). V lost 3 bases to trimming and J lost 5 bases, with 17 bases between them. Germline V gene lookup returns CDR1 LNHDA and CDR2 SQIVND (reference sequence). This CDR3 contains 16 residues. This CDR3 is CASSILGTAGDQPQHF. As DNA, the CDR3 is TGTGCCAGTAGTATCCTCGGGACCGCCGGGGATCAGCCCCAGCATTTT.

This chain joins TRBV11-1 and TRBJ2-7; TRBD1 aligns across 7 bases. The J segment lost 10 bases and the V segment lost 2 bases, leaving 14 bases of the junction unmatched. The CDR3 extends over 15 amino acids. The germline CDR1 and CDR2 sequences are SGHAT and FQDESV (reference sequence). CDR3 sequence reads: CASSLSGTSYRGQYF. CDR3 nucleotide sequence: TGTGCCAGCAGCTTATCAGGTACAAGTTACAGGGGACAGTACTTC.

The chain carries TRBV9 and TRBJ1-6, with TRBD1 matching 7 bases. CDR1 SGDLS and CDR2 YYNGEE come from the germline V gene. V was clipped by 3 bases and J by 8 bases; unmatched bases: 8. The length of the CDR3 is 15 residues. The CDR3 here is CASSALQGHDSPLHF. The CDR3 DNA reads as TGTGCCAGCAGCGCTCTACAGGGGCACGATTCACCCCTCCACTTT.

The J gene is TRBJ2-7, the V gene TRBV5-1; possibly TRBD1 for D (8 bases). CDR3 length: 16 amino acids. V lost 4 bases to trimming and J lost 2 bases, with 19 bases between them. Germline V gene lookup returns CDR1 SGHRS and CDR2 YFSETQ. Here the CDR3 DNA reads TGCGCCAGCAGCCAATCCCGACAGGGGACTACCTACGAGCAGTACTTC. Its translation: CASSQSRQGTTYEQYF.

The V call is TRBV5-5, the J call TRBJ1-6; D not resolved. V shed 1 base and J shed 8 bases, with 7 bases lying between them. Per germline, CDR1 SGHKS and CDR2 YYEKEE (reference sequence). The CDR3 length is 13 residues. CDR3 sequence: CASSLKRDSPLHF. CDR3 nucleotide sequence: TGTGCCAGCAGCTTGAAGAGGGATTCACCCCTCCACTTT.